Following are 28 T cell receptor beta chains from one sample sequenced in a study of T cells in Graves' hyperthyroidism and ophthalmopathy. Amplification yielded TCR beta CDR3 regions, with RNA transcripts as the source. Primed by the HTBI set, a first-round RT-PCR was run on the TCR CDR3. MiXCR, applied by TCRdb to the multiplex PCR reads, yields one record per CDR3 protein. The table includes some 770,000 distinct CDR3 sequences, about 15% detected once. Material: blood. These receptors were obtained from a man aged 18 to 29 with Graves' hyperthyroidism.

This clonotype has ten or more counts. The chain has TRBV4-2 and TRBJ1-6; D is ambiguous. Trimming cost V 6 bases and J 9 bases, with 12 bases left between them. Germline V lookup: CDR1 LGHNA, CDR2 YNFKEQ. The CDR3 runs 13 residues. CDR3 nucleotides: TGTGCCAGCAGTCTGACGGGGAGTTCACCCCTCCACTTT. Translated, it gives CASSLTGSSPLHF.

This clonotype was counted between two and nine times. The chain employs TRBV18 and TRBJ1-5; TRBD1 aligns across 7 bases. This CDR3 has 13 amino acids. Germline CDR1 reads KGHSH; CDR2 reads LQKENI. The J segment lost 7 bases and the V segment lost 1 base, leaving 1 base of the junction unmatched. CDR3 coding DNA: TGTGCCAGCTCACCACGACAGGGCCAGCCCCAGCATTTT. It encodes CASSPRQGQPQHF.

This clonotype showed up many times. The CDR3 region is CASRPTRSKNEQFF. CDR3 nucleotide sequence: TGTGCCAGCCGACCGACGAGGAGTAAGAATGAGCAGTTCTTC. V gene TRBV6-2 or TRBV6-3 combines with J gene TRBJ2-1; D uncertain. The length of the CDR3 is 14 residues. Trimming removed 8 bases from V and 7 bases from J, with 18 bases in between. CDR1 is MNHEY, CDR2 SVGEGT, per germline.

This clonotype occurred many times. This chain uses TRBV28 with TRBJ1-1, with 7 bases aligning to TRBD1. The CDR3 has 16 amino acids. V was clipped by 2 bases and J by 1 base; unmatched bases: 7. Germline V lookup: CDR1 MDHEN, CDR2 SYDVKM. CDR3 sequence: CASSLRTGLANTEAFF. The CDR3, as DNA: TGTGCCAGCAGTTTACGGACAGGACTCGCGAACACTGAAGCTTTCTTT.

This clonotype was counted ten times or more. The chain has TRBV7-9 and TRBJ2-1; 8 bases fit TRBD2. V shed 1 base, J shed 4 bases, and the junction held 6 bases outside the gene matches. The CDR3 is made up of 16 amino acids. Germline V lookup: CDR1 SEHNR, CDR2 FQNEAQ (reference sequence). The CDR3 here is CASSLERGLAYNEQFF. The CDR3 coding sequence is TGTGCCAGCAGCTTAGAGCGCGGACTAGCTTACAATGAGCAGTTCTTC.

This clonotype has more than one count but fewer than ten. V gene TRBV6-1 combines with J gene TRBJ1-3; a possible D gene is TRBD1 (5 bases). The CDR3 runs 15 residues. Trimming left V 8 bases short and J 0 bases short, with 14 bases between. Per germline, CDR1 MNHNS and CDR2 SASEGT. Here the CDR3 reads CASGGPGHSGNTIYF. Here the CDR3 DNA reads TGTGCCAGCGGGGGTCCGGGTCACTCTGGAAACACCATATATTTT.

This chain uses TRBV11-2 with TRBJ2-1, with 13 nucleotides matching TRBD2. CDR3 length equals 16 residues. Germline loops: CDR1 SGHAT, CDR2 FQNNGV. Losses at the gene ends were 3 bases for V and 9 bases for J; bases not matched to a gene: 8. In DNA form, the CDR3 reads TGTGCCAGCAGCTTGCGAGGGACTAGCGGGACAAGTGAGCAGTTCTTC. Residues: CASSLRGTSGTSEQFF.

There are a few counts of this clonotype. The CDR3 bases are TGCGCCAGCAGCCAAGATCACGAGGCGTTGGATACGCAGTATTTT. It encodes CASSQDHEALDTQYF. The chain is built from TRBV4-3 and TRBJ2-3; no reliable D call. Germline CDR1 LGHNA, CDR2 YSLEER. This CDR3 spans 15 amino acids. V was cut by 0 bases and J by 6 bases, with 13 bases left in between.

The chain is built from TRBV7-8 and TRBJ1-4; D is perhaps TRBD1 (6 bases). The CDR3 runs 15 residues. Looked up from germline, CDR1 is SGHVS and CDR2 is FQNEAQ. V lost 1 base to trimming and J lost 8 bases, with 14 bases between them. The CDR3 DNA reads as TGTGCCAGCAGCTTAGGAGGGGGGGGGTACGAAAAACTGTTTTTT. This codes for CASSLGGGGYEKLFF.

This chain connects TRBV12-3 or TRBV12-4 to TRBJ2-2; TRBD2 matches 8 bases. This CDR3 contains 16 residues. J lost 4 bases, V lost 7 bases, and 11 bases had no gene match. The CDR3 protein is CASTLQTSAPTGELFF. The CDR3, as DNA: TGTGCCAGCACCCTTCAGACTAGCGCTCCCACCGGGGAGCTGTTTTTT.

This clonotype was recorded at least ten times. This chain connects TRBV7-8 to TRBJ2-5; 12 bases align to TRBD2. The CDR3 sequence is 17 residues long. Trimming cost V 5 bases and J 1 base; bases outside gene matches: 8. CDR1 and CDR2 from the germline V gene are SGHVS and FQNEAQ. The CDR3 DNA follows: TGTGCCAGCAGCCCCTTCCTAGCGGGAGGGTTCCAAGAGACCCAGTACTTC. Translated, it gives CASSPFLAGGFQETQYF.

This clonotype showed up just once. The chain employs TRBV10-3 and TRBJ2-1; TRBD1 aligns across 10 bases. Germline values: CDR1 ENHRY, CDR2 SYGVKD. The CDR3 is 14 residues long. Trimming removed 7 bases from V and 9 bases from J; junction bases left unmatched: 9. This CDR3 is CAIKPGQGNREQFF. The CDR3 nucleotides are TGTGCCATCAAGCCGGGACAGGGGAACCGTGAGCAGTTCTTC.

This clonotype was seen repeatedly, ten times or more. This chain links TRBV9 with TRBJ2-5; maybe TRBD1 (6 bases). The ends were cut back, 0 bases at V and 5 bases at J, with 14 bases in the middle. The CDR3 is 15 amino acids. Germline CDR1 is SGDLS and CDR2 is YYNGEE. CDR3 coding DNA: TGTGCCAGCAGCGTAGAAGCTCGAAGGGGGGAGACCCAGTACTTC. Its translation is CASSVEARRGETQYF.

This sequence joins TRBV20-1 and TRBJ2-1, with 7 bases fitting TRBD2. Germline V gene sequence: CDR1 DFQATT, CDR2 SNEGSKA (reference sequence). The CDR3 has 13 residues. The trim removed 1 base at V and 8 bases at J, leaving 5 bases unmatched. In nucleotides, the CDR3 is TGCAGTGCTAGAGCGGGGGGAGGCGATGAGCAGTTCTTC. It is translated as CSARAGGGDEQFF.

This clonotype was picked up many times. The chain links TRBV28 to TRBJ2-1, with 9 bases fitting TRBD2. The CDR3 contains 14 residues. CDR1 and CDR2 from the germline V gene are MDHEN and SYDVKM. V lost 2 bases and J lost 6; bases outside the gene matches: 2. The CDR3 region is CASSLRAGGNEQFF. DNA of the CDR3: TGTGCCAGCAGTTTAAGAGCGGGAGGCAATGAGCAGTTCTTC.

In its sample, this clonotype was seen many times. The chain employs TRBV5-1 and TRBJ2-3; D not certain. V lost 1 base to trimming and J lost 2 bases, with 14 bases between them. CDR1 and CDR2 (germline): SGHRS, YFSETQ. The CDR3 length is 16 residues. Here the CDR3 DNA reads TGCGCCAGCAGCTTGTCAGCTTCTTTTGTCACAGATACGCAGTATTTT. It codes for CASSLSASFVTDTQYF.

This clonotype was detected many times. This chain connects TRBV28 to TRBJ2-7; a possible D gene is TRBD1 (6 bases). V was pared by 4 bases and J by 6 bases, with 22 bases between. Germline CDR1 reads MDHEN; CDR2 reads SYDVKM. The CDR3 is 16 residues long. Written as DNA, the CDR3 is TGTGCCAGCAGTTCCTCCATCGGACAGCCCCGGGGCGAGCAGTACTTC. It encodes CASSSSIGQPRGEQYF.

The CDR3 DNA reads as TGTGCCAGCTCACCACCGATTGGACAGAACCAGTACTCTAGGACCGGGGAGCTGTTTTTT. This encodes CASSPPIGQNQYSRTGELFF. The chain employs TRBV18 and TRBJ2-2; tentative D call: TRBD1 (6 bases). Germline loops: CDR1 KGHSH, CDR2 LQKENI. With 0 bases removed from V and 5 bases from J, the gap between germline ends came to 25 bases. The CDR3 runs to 20 residues.

Many counts were recorded for this clonotype. The rearrangement uses TRBV28 and TRBJ2-3; either TRBD1 or TRBD2 may supply D (5 bases each). The CDR3 is 15 amino acids. Germline lookup yields CDR1 MDHEN and CDR2 SYDVKM. Trimming shortened V by 7 bases and J by 5 bases, and 19 bases separated the two germline ends. The DNA for the CDR3 is TGTGCCAGCATCGTCCGGGGTGGGGGTGAAGATACGCAGTATTTT. This translates into CASIVRGGGEDTQYF.

V gene TRBV6-1 combines with J gene TRBJ2-3; the D call may be TRBD1 or TRBD2 (6 bases each). Germline V gene data show CDR1 as MNHNS and CDR2 as SASEGT. This CDR3 is built from 15 residues. V was trimmed by 6 bases and J by 3 bases, leaving 16 bases between them. The CDR3 here is CASRPLGGITDTQYF. CDR3 DNA: TGTGCCAGCAGGCCCCTAGGGGGGATAACAGATACGCAGTATTTT.

The V and J genes are TRBV20-1 and TRBJ2-7; 9 nucleotides line up with TRBD2. Trimming at V came to 6 bases and at J to 7 bases, leaving 13 bases not matched to a gene. The CDR3 has 14 residues. Germline V gene sequence: CDR1 DFQATT, CDR2 SNEGSKA (reference sequence). CDR3 region: CSARRVAGDGEQYF. Written as DNA, the CDR3 is TGCAGTGCGCGCCGGGTAGCGGGAGACGGGGAGCAGTACTTC.

In its sample, this clonotype was seen many times. As DNA, the CDR3 is TGTGCCAGCAGCCATGGGAGAGGGAGGGATCCCCAAGAGACCCAGTACTTC. Encoded protein: CASSHGRGRDPQETQYF. The rearrangement joins TRBV27 to TRBJ2-5; 7 positions agree with TRBD2. Germline assignment: CDR1 MNHEY and CDR2 SMNVEV (reference sequence). There are 17 residues in the CDR3. After removal of 6 bases from V and 1 base from J, the junction contained 14 bases not matched to a gene.

This sequence joins TRBV29-1 and TRBJ2-1; 9 bases line up with TRBD2. The germline CDR1 and CDR2 sequences are SQVTM and ANQGSEA. The CDR3 sequence is 15 residues long. V was pared by 4 bases and J by 1 base, with 5 bases of the junction left unmatched. The CDR3 spells CSVGQLAGSYNEQFF. As DNA, the CDR3 is TGCAGCGTTGGGCAACTAGCGGGTTCCTACAATGAGCAGTTCTTC.

This sequence joins TRBV6-1 and TRBJ2-2; 12 nucleotides match TRBD2. V dropped 5 bases and J dropped 8; count of bases not matched to a gene: 12. From germline, CDR1 is MNHNS and CDR2 SASEGT. The CDR3 runs to 17 residues. As DNA, the CDR3 is TGTGCCAGCAGTCTCGCGGCTAGCGGGAGGGCAGGTGGGGAGCTGTTTTTT. Protein: CASSLAASGRAGGELFF.

The table lists this clonotype with many counts. The chain combines TRBV7-2 with TRBJ2-7; D is undetermined. This CDR3 has 14 residues. The V gene lost 1 base and the J gene lost 4 bases, with 11 bases spanning the gap. Germline-derived CDR1 and CDR2 are SGHTA and FQGNSA. The CDR3, as DNA: TGTGCCAGCAGCTTAGACAACGGACCTTACGAGCAGTACTTC. It yields the protein CASSLDNGPYEQYF.

This clonotype came up many times. This rearrangement joins TRBV28 to TRBJ2-7, with 13 positions matching TRBD2. The germline CDR1 and CDR2 sequences are MDHEN and SYDVKM. The V and J ends lost 4 bases and 0 bases, in that order; junction bases with no gene match: 12. The CDR3 covers 19 residues. CDR3 DNA: TGTGCCAGCAGTTCGACACTAGCGGGAGGGCTTCTGAGCTCCTACGAGCAGTACTTC. Translating it yields CASSSTLAGGLLSSYEQYF.

Many counts were recorded for this clonotype. The chain carries TRBV28 and TRBJ2-7; D is possibly TRBD1 (6 bases). CDR3 size: 15 residues. V was cut by 9 bases and J by 0 bases, with 18 bases left in between. Germline values: CDR1 MDHEN, CDR2 SYDVKM. The CDR3 region has the DNA TGTGCCAGACCAGCCCTGACAGGTTGCTCCTACGAGCAGTACTTC. Protein sequence: CARPALTGCSYEQYF.

This clonotype was seen repeatedly, ten times or more. V and J are TRBV27 and TRBJ2-6, with D tentatively TRBD1 (5 bases). Germline CDR1 and CDR2: MNHEY and SMNVEV (reference sequence). The CDR3 is made up of 17 amino acids. The V end was cut by 6 bases, the J end by 2 bases, with 17 bases between. Here the CDR3 reads CASSLIRGATGANVLTF. CDR3 nucleotides: TGTGCCAGCAGCCTCATAAGGGGCGCTACTGGGGCCAACGTCCTGACTTTC.